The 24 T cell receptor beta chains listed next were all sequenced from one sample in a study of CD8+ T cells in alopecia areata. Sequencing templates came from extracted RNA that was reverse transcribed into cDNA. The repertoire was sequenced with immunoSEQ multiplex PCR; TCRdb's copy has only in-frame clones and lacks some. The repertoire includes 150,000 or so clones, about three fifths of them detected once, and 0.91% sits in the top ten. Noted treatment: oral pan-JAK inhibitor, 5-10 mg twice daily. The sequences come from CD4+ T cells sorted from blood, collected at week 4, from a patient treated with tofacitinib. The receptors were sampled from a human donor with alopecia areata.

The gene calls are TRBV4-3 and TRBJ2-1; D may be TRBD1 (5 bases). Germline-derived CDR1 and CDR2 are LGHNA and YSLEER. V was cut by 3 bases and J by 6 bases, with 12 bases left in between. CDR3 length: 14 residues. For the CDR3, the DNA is TGCGCCAGCAGCCACCAGGGCCGGAGCAATGAGCAGTTCTTC. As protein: CASSHQGRSNEQFF.

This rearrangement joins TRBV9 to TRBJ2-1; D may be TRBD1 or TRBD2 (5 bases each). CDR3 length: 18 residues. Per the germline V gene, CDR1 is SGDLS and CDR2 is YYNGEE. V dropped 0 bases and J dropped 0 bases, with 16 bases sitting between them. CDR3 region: CASSVGRGYSNSYNEQFF. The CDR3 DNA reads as TGTGCCAGCAGCGTAGGCCGGGGCTATTCCAACTCCTACAATGAGCAGTTCTTC.

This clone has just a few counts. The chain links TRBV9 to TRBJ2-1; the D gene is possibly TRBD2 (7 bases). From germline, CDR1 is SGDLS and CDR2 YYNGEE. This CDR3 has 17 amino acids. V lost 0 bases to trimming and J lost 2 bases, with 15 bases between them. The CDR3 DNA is TGTGCCAGCAGCGTAGGGATCGCGGGGGCTGCCTACAATGAGCAGTTCTTC. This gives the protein CASSVGIAGAAYNEQFF.

The CDR3: CASSLGGPNEQFF. In nucleotides, the CDR3 is TGTGCCAGCAGCTTAGGGGGGCCCAATGAGCAGTTCTTC. The chain links TRBV11-1 to TRBJ2-1; a weak D match, TRBD1 (6 bases). Germline CDR1 SGHAT, CDR2 FQDESV (reference sequence). V dropped 1 base and J dropped 6 bases, with 7 bases sitting between them. This CDR3 comprises 13 residues.

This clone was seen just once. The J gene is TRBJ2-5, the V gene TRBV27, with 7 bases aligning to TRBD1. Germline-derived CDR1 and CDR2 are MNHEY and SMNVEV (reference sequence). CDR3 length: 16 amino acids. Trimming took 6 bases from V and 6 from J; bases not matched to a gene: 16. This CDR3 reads CASSPTLNRGWKTQYF. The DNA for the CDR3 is TGTGCCAGCAGCCCCACCCTTAACAGGGGATGGAAGACCCAGTACTTC.

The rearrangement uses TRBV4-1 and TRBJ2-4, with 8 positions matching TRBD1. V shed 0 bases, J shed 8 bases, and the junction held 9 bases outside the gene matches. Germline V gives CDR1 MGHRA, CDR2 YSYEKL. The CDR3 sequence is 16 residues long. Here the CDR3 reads CASSQDAAGGIDIQYF. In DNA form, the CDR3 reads TGCGCCAGCAGCCAAGACGCGGCAGGGGGCATAGACATTCAGTACTTC.

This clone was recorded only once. The CDR3 bases are TGTGCCTGGGACCCGGGACAGTCCGGCTATGGCTACACCTTC. This encodes CAWDPGQSGYGYTF. The rearrangement joins TRBV30 to TRBJ1-2, with 7 nucleotides matching TRBD1. This CDR3 contains 14 residues. Germline assignment: CDR1 GTSNPN and CDR2 SVGIG (reference sequence). V lost 5 bases and J lost 4; bases outside the gene matches: 10.

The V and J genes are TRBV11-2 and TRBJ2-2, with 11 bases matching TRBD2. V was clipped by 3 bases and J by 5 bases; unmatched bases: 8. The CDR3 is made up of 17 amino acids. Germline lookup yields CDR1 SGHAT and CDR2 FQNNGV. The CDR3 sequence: CASSFTSGGPRTGELFF. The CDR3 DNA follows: TGTGCCAGCAGCTTTACTAGCGGGGGTCCGAGAACCGGGGAGCTGTTTTTT.

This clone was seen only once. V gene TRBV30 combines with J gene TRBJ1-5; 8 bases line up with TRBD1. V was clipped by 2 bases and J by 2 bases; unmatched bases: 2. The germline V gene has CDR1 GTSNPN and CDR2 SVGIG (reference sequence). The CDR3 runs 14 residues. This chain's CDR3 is CAWSQDRGNQPQHF. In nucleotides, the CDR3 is TGTGCCTGGAGTCAGGACAGGGGCAATCAGCCCCAGCATTTT.

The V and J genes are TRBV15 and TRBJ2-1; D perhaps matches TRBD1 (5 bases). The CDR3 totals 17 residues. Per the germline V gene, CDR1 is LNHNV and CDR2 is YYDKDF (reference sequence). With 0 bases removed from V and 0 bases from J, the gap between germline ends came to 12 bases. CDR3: CATSRDWGRASYNEQFF. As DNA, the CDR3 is TGTGCCACCAGCAGAGATTGGGGCAGGGCCTCCTACAATGAGCAGTTCTTC.

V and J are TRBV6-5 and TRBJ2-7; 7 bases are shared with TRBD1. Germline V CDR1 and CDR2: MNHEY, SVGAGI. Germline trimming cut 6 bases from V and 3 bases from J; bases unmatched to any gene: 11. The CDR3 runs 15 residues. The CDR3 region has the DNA TGTGCCAGCAGCCCTAGGGGGCTGAAGCTCTACGAGCAGTACTTC. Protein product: CASSPRGLKLYEQYF.

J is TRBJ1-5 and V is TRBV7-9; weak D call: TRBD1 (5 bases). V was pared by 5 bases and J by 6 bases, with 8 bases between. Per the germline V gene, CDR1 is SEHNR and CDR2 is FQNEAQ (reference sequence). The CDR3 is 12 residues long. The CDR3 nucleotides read TGTGCCAGCAGCAGGGACGTTCAGCCCCAGCATTTT. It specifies CASSRDVQPQHF.

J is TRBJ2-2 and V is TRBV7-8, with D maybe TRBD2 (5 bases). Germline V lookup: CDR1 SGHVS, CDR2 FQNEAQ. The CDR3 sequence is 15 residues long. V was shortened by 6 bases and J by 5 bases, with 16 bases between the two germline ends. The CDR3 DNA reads TGTGCCAGCAGGCTGCGGGCGAAAGGGACCGGGGAGCTGTTTTTT. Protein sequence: CASRLRAKGTGELFF.

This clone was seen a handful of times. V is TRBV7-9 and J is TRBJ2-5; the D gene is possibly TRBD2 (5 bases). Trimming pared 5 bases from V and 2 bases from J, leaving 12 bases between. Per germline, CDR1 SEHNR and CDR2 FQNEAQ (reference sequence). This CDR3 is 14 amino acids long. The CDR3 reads CASSARDPQETQYF. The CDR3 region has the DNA TGTGCCAGCAGCGCTCGGGATCCACAAGAGACCCAGTACTTC.

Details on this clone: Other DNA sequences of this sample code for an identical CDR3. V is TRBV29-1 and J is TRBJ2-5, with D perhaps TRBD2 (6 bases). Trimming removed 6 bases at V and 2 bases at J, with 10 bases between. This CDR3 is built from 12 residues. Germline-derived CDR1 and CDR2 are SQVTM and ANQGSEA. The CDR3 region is CSVSGVQETQYF. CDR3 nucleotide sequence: TGCAGCGTGTCGGGGGTACAAGAGACCCAGTACTTC.

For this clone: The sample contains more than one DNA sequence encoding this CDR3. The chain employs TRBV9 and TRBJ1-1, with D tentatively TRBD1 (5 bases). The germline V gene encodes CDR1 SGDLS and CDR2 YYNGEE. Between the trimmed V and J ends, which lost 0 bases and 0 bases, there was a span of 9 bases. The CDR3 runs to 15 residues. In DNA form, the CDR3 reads TGTGCCAGCAGCGTAGGAGGGGCGGTGAACACTGAAGCTTTCTTT. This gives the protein CASSVGGAVNTEAFF. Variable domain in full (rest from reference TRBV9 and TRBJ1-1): DSGVTQTPKHLITATGQRVTLRCSPRSGDLSVYWYQQSLDQGLQFLIQYYNGEERAKGNILERFSAQQFPDLHSELNLSSLELGDSALYFCASSVGGAVNTEAFFGQGTRLTVV.

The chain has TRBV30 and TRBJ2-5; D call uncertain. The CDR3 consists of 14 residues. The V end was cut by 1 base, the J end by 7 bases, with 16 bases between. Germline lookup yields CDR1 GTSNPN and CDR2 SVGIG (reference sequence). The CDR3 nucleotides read TGTGCCTGGAGTGGGTCCCCTAGGATGGGGACCCAGTACTTC. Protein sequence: CAWSGSPRMGTQYF.

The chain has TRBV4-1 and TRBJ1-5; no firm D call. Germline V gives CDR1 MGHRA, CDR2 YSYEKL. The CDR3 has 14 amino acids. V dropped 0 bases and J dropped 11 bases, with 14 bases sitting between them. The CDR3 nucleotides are TGCGCCAGCAGCCAAGAAGGAGGGCTCGGGGCCCAGCATTTT. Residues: CASSQEGGLGAQHF.

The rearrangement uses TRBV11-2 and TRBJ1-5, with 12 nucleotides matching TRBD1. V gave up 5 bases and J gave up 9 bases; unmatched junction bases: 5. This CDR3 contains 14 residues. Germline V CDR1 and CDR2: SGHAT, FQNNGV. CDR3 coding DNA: TGTGCCAGCAGCCCGGGACAGGGGGCCGGGCCCCAGCATTTT. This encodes CASSPGQGAGPQHF.

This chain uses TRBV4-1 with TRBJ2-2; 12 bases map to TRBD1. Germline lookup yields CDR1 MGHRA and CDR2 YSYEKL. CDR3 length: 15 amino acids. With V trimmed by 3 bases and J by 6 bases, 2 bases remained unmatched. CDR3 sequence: CASSQGQGAAGELFF. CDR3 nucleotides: TGCGCCAGCAGCCAGGGACAGGGGGCGGCCGGGGAGCTGTTTTTT.

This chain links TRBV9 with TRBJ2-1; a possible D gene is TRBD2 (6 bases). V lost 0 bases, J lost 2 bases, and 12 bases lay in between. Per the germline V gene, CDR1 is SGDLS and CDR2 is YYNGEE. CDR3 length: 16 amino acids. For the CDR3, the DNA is TGTGCCAGCAGCGTAGCGTCCGGGAGCACCTACAATGAGCAGTTCTTC. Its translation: CASSVASGSTYNEQFF. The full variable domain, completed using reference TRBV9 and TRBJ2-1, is DSGVTQTPKHLITATGQRVTLRCSPRSGDLSVYWYQQSLDQGLQFLIQYYNGEERAKGNILERFSAQQFPDLHSELNLSSLELGDSALYFCASSVASGSTYNEQFFGPGTRLTVL.

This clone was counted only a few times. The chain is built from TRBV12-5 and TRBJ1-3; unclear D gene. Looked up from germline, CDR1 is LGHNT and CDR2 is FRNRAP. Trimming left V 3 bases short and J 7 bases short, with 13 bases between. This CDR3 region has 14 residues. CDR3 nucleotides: TGTGCTAGTGGTTTTAGACCCCCCCAGAACACCATATATTTT. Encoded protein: CASGFRPPQNTIYF.

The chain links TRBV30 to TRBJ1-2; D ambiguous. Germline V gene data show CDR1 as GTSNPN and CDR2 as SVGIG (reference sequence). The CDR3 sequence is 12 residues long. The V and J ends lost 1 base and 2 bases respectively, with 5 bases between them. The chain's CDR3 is CAWSARNYGYTF. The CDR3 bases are TGTGCCTGGAGTGCCCGGAACTATGGCTACACCTTC. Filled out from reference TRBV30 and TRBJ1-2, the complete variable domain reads SQTIHQWPATLVQPVGSPLSLECTVEGTSNPNLYWYRQAAGRGLQLLFYSVGIGQISSEVPQNLSASRPQDRQFILSSKKLLLSDSGFYLCAWSARNYGYTFGSGTRLTVV.

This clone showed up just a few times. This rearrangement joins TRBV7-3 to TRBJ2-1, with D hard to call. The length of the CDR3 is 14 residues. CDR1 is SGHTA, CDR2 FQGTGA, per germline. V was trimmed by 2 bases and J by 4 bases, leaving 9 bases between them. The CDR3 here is CASSLGTEYNEQFF. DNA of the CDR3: TGTGCCAGCAGCTTAGGCACCGAGTACAATGAGCAGTTCTTC.